The 18 T cell receptor beta chains below were found in one sample sequenced in a study of human T cells and chemical hapten exposure. TCRdb itself ran the RACE reads through MiXCR, one entry per CDR3 protein. The sample lists under 200,000 distinct CDR3 sequences, almost 30% occurring once. As for time point: pre-sensitization, week 0. Treatment described: therapeutic diphenylcyclopropenone sensitization with weekly scalp DPC. The material was whole blood, obtained in connection with sensitization to the hapten diphenylcyclopropenone (DPC). These receptors originate from a woman in her 30s with alopecia areata. Some clones in this sample may be carry-over from other donors' samples.

This CDR3 is CASGWVSNQPQHF. The CDR3 DNA is TGTGCCAGCGGTTGGGTTAGCAATCAGCCCCAGCATTTT. The chain joins TRBV6-2 or TRBV6-3 to TRBJ1-5; no clear D gene. Germline assignment: CDR1 MNHEY and CDR2 SVGEGT. CDR3 length equals 13 residues. Trimming took 8 bases from V and 0 from J, leaving 8 bases between them.

This clonotype has only a few counts. This chain connects TRBV9 to TRBJ2-5; 10 bases line up with TRBD2. Germline V lookup: CDR1 SGDLS, CDR2 YYNGEE. CDR3 length: 15 amino acids. J gave up 5 bases and V 4 bases, and 8 bases lay outside the gene matches. For the CDR3, the DNA is TGTGCCAGCAGCCCCAGCGGGGGGGCTTGGGAGACCCAGTACTTC. This translates into CASSPSGGAWETQYF. The full variable domain, in which reference TRBV9 and TRBJ2-5 provide the parts outside the CDR3, is DSGVTQTPKHLITATGQRVTLRCSPRSGDLSVYWYQQSLDQGLQFLIQYYNGEERAKGNILERFSAQQFPDLHSELNLSSLELGDSALYFCASSPSGGAWETQYFGPGTRLLVL.

This clonotype was found a few times. The chain uses TRBV10-2 and TRBJ1-1; D is undetermined. The CDR3 is 17 amino acids. V dropped 2 bases and J dropped 4 bases, with 20 bases sitting between them. Germline V gene sequence: CDR1 WSHSY, CDR2 SAAADI. This chain's CDR3 is CASSEPPQRAGVTEAFF. The CDR3 nucleotides read TGCGCCAGCAGTGAGCCCCCCCAAAGGGCTGGTGTCACTGAAGCTTTCTTT.

Only one count was recorded for this clonotype. The V and J genes are TRBV5-1 and TRBJ2-1; TRBD2 might be the D (6 bases). Trimming stripped 3 bases from V and 0 bases from J, with 10 bases between. Germline-derived CDR1 and CDR2 are SGHRS and YFSETQ. This CDR3 spans 15 amino acids. CDR3 region: CASSSDGGSYNEQFF. The CDR3 DNA follows: TGCGCCAGCAGCTCTGACGGGGGCTCCTACAATGAGCAGTTCTTC.

The chain employs TRBV10-3 and TRBJ2-2; D gene unclear. Trimming shortened V by 10 bases and J by 0 bases, and 21 bases separated the two germline ends. The CDR3 extends over 17 amino acids. Germline lookup yields CDR1 ENHRY and CDR2 SYGVKD. The DNA of the CDR3 is TGTGCCACCGGTCACGGGCAGACGTTCGCGAACACCGGGGAGCTGTTTTTT. It translates to CATGHGQTFANTGELFF.

The chain recombines TRBV9 with TRBJ2-1; no clear D gene. With 3 bases removed from V and 7 bases from J, the gap between germline ends came to 11 bases. The germline CDR1 and CDR2 sequences are SGDLS and YYNGEE. The CDR3 loop spans 13 amino acids. CDR3 bases: TGTGCCAGCAGCGCCGACTGGGCGAATGAGCAGTTCTTC. Translating it yields CASSADWANEQFF.

This CDR3 is CASRLQGANYGYTF. The DNA for the CDR3 is TGTGCCAGCAGATTACAGGGCGCTAACTATGGCTACACCTTC. The chain links TRBV28 to TRBJ1-2; D might be TRBD1 (6 bases). The CDR3 loop spans 14 amino acids. Trimming removed 6 bases from V and 0 bases from J, with 11 bases in between. CDR1 MDHEN and CDR2 SYDVKM come from the germline V gene.

The chain links TRBV20-1 to TRBJ2-1; D is unresolved. The germline V gene encodes CDR1 DFQATT and CDR2 SNEGSKA (reference sequence). This CDR3 spans 13 amino acids. The V gene lost 6 bases and the J gene lost 2 bases, with 11 bases spanning the gap. This CDR3 reads CSAPRPTYNEQFF. The CDR3 DNA is TGCAGTGCCCCACGGCCTACCTACAATGAGCAGTTCTTC.

This clonotype came up many times. The J gene is TRBJ1-6, the V gene TRBV5-1; tentatively, D is TRBD1 (5 bases). V was trimmed by 4 bases and J by 8 bases, leaving 16 bases between them. In germline, CDR1 is SGHRS, CDR2 YFSETQ. The CDR3 is 15 residues long. The CDR3 DNA reads as TGCGCCAGCAGCAGGGGAACAGGTTCCGATTCACCCCTCCACTTT. Its protein is CASSRGTGSDSPLHF.

This clonotype occurred a few times. V usage is TRBV27 and J usage is TRBJ2-6, with D possibly being TRBD2 (7 bases). This CDR3 has 15 amino acids. Germline lookup yields CDR1 MNHEY and CDR2 SMNVEV (reference sequence). V lost 5 bases, J lost 2 bases, and 10 bases lay in between. The CDR3 protein is CASSPGGAGANVLTF. The DNA for the CDR3 is TGTGCCAGCAGTCCGGGGGGCGCTGGGGCCAACGTCCTGACTTTC.

This clonotype has more than one count but fewer than ten. The V call is TRBV18, the J call TRBJ2-1, with TRBD2 matching over 8 bases. The CDR3 runs 16 residues. CDR1 and CDR2 (germline): KGHSH, LQKENI. V trimming: 4 bases; J trimming: 4 bases; junction bases outside the gene matches: 9. CDR3 bases: TGTGCCAGCTCACGAACAAGCGGGAGTGGGTACAATGAGCAGTTCTTC. Translating gives CASSRTSGSGYNEQFF.

This clonotype appeared many times. This chain connects TRBV29-1 to TRBJ1-6; D ambiguous. The germline gives CDR1 SQVTM, CDR2 ANQGSEA. V was cut by 3 bases and J by 12 bases, with 3 bases left in between. CDR3 length: 9 amino acids. For the CDR3, the DNA is TGCAGCGTTGAGAGACCCCTCCACTTT. Encoded protein: CSVERPLHF.

This clonotype was seen more than once but under ten times. This chain uses TRBV29-1 with TRBJ2-3; 7 nucleotides match TRBD1. The CDR3 length is 14 residues. Germline V gene sequence: CDR1 SQVTM, CDR2 ANQGSEA. V was clipped by 3 bases and J by 5 bases; unmatched bases: 8. CDR3 coding DNA: TGCAGCGTTGACCAGACAGGGACACAAGATACGCAGTATTTT. It is translated as CSVDQTGTQDTQYF.

The chain joins TRBV10-2 to TRBJ2-1; 7 bases align to TRBD1. Trimming at V came to 8 bases and at J to 4 bases, leaving 8 bases not matched to a gene. CDR1 WSHSY and CDR2 SAAADI come from the germline V gene. The CDR3 is 14 amino acids. The CDR3 spells CASLRQGPYNEQFF. Written as DNA, the CDR3 is TGCGCCAGCCTTAGACAGGGACCTTACAATGAGCAGTTCTTC.

In its sample, this clonotype was seen a few times. The chain combines TRBV5-4 with TRBJ2-2; TRBD2 aligns across 7 bases. Germline V gives CDR1 SGHNT, CDR2 YYREEE (reference sequence). J lost 5 bases, V lost 0 bases, and 7 bases had no gene match. This CDR3 is built from 16 residues. CDR3: CASSLGPDGGTGELFF. For the CDR3, the DNA is TGTGCCAGCAGCTTGGGACCGGACGGGGGGACCGGGGAGCTGTTTTTT.

The gene calls are TRBV29-1 and TRBJ1-2; 9 nucleotides line up with TRBD1. CDR3 length: 11 amino acids. Germline trimming cut 6 bases from V and 6 bases from J; bases unmatched to any gene: 2. Germline CDR1 SQVTM, CDR2 ANQGSEA. The CDR3 DNA follows: TGCAGCGTGCGACAGGGGGATGGCTACACCTTC. Its translation: CSVRQGDGYTF.

This chain connects TRBV29-1 to TRBJ2-3; 8 bases are a match to TRBD2. V trimming: 4 bases; J trimming: 4 bases; junction bases outside the gene matches: 4. Germline CDR1 reads SQVTM; CDR2 reads ANQGSEA. The CDR3 contains 13 residues. The CDR3 region is CSVAGGPPDTQYF. The DNA for the CDR3 is TGCAGCGTTGCGGGAGGGCCACCAGATACGCAGTATTTT.

The V gene is TRBV28, the J gene TRBJ2-3; tentative D call: TRBD1 (6 bases). Germline V CDR1 and CDR2: MDHEN, SYDVKM. V lost 7 bases, J lost 4 bases, and 12 bases lay in between. The CDR3 sequence is 13 residues long. CDR3 bases: TGTGCCAGCACTGAGGGACAATCAGATACGCAGTATTTT. Translating gives CASTEGQSDTQYF.